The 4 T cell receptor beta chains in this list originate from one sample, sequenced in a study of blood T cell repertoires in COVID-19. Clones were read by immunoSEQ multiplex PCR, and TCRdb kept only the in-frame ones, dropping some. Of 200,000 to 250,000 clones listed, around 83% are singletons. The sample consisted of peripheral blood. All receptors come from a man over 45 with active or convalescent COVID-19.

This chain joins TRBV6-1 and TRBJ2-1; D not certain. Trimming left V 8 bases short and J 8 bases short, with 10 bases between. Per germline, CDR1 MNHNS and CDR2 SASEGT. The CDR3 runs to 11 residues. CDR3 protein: CASGRSYEQFF. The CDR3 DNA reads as TGTGCCAGCGGGCGTTCATATGAGCAGTTCTTC.

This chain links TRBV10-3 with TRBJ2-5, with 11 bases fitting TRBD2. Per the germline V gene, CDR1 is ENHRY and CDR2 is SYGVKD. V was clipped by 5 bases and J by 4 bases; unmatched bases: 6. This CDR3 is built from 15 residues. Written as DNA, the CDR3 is TGTGCCATCAGTTCGCCGGGACTAGCGGTAGAGACCCAGTACTTC. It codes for CAISSPGLAVETQYF.

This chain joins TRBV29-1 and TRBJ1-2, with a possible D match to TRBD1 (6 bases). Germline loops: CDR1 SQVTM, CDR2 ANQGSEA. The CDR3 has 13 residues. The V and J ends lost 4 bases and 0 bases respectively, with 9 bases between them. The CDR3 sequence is CSVATGSNYGYTF. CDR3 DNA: TGCAGCGTTGCAACAGGGTCTAACTATGGCTACACCTTC.

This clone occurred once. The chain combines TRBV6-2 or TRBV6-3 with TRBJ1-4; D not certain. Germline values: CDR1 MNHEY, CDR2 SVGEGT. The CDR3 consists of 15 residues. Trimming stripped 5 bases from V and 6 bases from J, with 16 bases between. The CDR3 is CASSTLEWSHEKLFF. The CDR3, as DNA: TGTGCCAGCAGTACCCTGGAGTGGAGCCATGAAAAACTGTTTTTT.